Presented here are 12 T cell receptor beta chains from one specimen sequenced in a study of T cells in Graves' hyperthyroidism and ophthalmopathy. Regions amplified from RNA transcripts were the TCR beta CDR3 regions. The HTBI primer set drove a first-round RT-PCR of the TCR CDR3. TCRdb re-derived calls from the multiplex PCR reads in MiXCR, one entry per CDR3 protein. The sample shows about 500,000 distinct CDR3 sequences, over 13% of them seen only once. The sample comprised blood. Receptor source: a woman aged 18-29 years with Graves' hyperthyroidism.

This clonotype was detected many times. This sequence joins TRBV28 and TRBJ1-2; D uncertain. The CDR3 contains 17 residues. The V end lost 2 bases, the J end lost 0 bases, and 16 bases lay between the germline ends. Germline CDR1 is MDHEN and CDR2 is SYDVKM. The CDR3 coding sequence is TGTGCCAGCAGTTTAAGCTCCCCGACATTCGCTAACTATGGCTACACCTTC. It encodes CASSLSSPTFANYGYTF.

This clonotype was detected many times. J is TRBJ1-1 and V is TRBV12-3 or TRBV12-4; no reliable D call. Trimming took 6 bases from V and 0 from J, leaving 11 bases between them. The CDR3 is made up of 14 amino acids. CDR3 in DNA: TGTGCCAGCAGGCCCTTGGGCTTGAACACTGAAGCTTTCTTT. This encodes CASRPLGLNTEAFF.

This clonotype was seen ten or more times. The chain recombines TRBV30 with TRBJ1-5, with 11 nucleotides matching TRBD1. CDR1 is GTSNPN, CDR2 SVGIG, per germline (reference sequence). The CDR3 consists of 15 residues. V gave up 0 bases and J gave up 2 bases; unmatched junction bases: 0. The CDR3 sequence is CAWSVGQGGNQPQHF. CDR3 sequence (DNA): TGTGCCTGGAGTGTGGGACAGGGGGGCAATCAGCCCCAGCATTTT.

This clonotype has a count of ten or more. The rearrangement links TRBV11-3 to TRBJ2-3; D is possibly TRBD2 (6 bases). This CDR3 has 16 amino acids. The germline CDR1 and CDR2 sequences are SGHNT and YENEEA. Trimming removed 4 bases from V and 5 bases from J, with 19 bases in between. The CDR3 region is CASSSRTNPRVDTQYF. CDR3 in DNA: TGTGCCAGCAGCTCCAGGACTAACCCCAGGGTAGATACGCAGTATTTT.

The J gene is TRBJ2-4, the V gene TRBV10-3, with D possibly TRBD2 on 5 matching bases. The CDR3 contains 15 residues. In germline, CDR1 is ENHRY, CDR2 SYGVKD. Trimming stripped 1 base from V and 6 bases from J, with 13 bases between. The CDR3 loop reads CAISEFASGGNIQYF. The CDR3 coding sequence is TGTGCCATCAGTGAGTTCGCCTCAGGAGGAAACATTCAGTACTTC.

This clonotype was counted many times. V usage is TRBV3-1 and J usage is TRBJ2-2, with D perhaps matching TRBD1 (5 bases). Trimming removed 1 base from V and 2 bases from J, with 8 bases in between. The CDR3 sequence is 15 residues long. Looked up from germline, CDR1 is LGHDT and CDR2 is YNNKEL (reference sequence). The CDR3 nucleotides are TGTGCCAGCAGCCAAGGGACATATAACACCGGGGAGCTGTTTTTT. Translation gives CASSQGTYNTGELFF.

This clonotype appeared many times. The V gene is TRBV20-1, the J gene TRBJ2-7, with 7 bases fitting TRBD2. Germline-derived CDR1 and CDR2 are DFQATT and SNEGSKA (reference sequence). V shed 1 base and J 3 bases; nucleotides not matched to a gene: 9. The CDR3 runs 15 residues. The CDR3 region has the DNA TGCAGTGCTAGAGTCCCGGGGAGGGTCGGCTACGAGCAGTACTTC. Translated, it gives CSARVPGRVGYEQYF.

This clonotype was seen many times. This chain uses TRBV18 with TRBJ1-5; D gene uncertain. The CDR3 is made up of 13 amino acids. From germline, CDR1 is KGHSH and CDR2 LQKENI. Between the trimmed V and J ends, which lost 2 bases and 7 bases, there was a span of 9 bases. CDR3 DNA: TGTGCCAGCTCACCAGGGGAGGAGCAGCCCCAGCATTTT. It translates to CASSPGEEQPQHF.

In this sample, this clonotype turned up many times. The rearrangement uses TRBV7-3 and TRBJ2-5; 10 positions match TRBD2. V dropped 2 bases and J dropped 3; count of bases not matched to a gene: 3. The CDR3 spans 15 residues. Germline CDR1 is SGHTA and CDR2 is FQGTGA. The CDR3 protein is CASSLRGLAEETQYF. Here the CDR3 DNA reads TGTGCCAGCAGCTTACGAGGACTAGCGGAAGAGACCCAGTACTTC. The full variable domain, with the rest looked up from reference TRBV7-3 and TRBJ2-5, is GAGVSQTPSNKVTEKGKYVELRCDPISGHTALYWYRQSLGQGPEFLIYFQGTGAADDSGLPNDRFFAVRPEGSVSTLKIQRTERGDSAVYLCASSLRGLAEETQYFGPGTRLLVL.

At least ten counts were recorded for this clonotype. CDR3: CASPRPDGSPGELFF. The CDR3 DNA is TGTGCCAGCCCCCGCCCGGATGGGAGCCCCGGGGAGCTGTTTTTT. The V gene is TRBV12-3 or TRBV12-4, the J gene TRBJ2-2; tentatively, D is TRBD2 (5 bases). CDR3 length: 15 amino acids. V lost 8 bases, J lost 6 bases, and 19 bases lay in between.

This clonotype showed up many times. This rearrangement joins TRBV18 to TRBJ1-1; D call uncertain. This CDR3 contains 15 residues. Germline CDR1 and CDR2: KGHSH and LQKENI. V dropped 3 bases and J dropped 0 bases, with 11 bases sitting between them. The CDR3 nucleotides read TGTGCCAGCTCACCGTCCGGGCGGATGAACACTGAAGCTTTCTTT. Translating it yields CASSPSGRMNTEAFF.

CDR3 sequence reads: CATPPRGLNTGELFF. In nucleotides, the CDR3 is TGTGCCACCCCTCCCCGGGGGCTGAACACCGGGGAGCTGTTTTTT. The V call is TRBV7-9, the J call TRBJ2-2, with D perhaps being TRBD1 or TRBD2 (6 bases each). This CDR3 region has 15 residues. The germline CDR1 and CDR2 sequences are SEHNR and FQNEAQ (reference sequence). V was cut by 10 bases and J by 1 base, with 16 bases left in between.